This TCR beta chain was retrieved from a study of human T cells and chemical hapten exposure. Germline V CDR1 and CDR2: MNHEY, SMNVEV (reference sequence). The CDR3 covers 17 residues. Between the trimmed V and J ends, which lost 2 bases and 0 bases, there was a span of 16 bases. TCRdb reprocessed the RACE reads with MiXCR, giving one entry per CDR3 protein. The sample lists about 43,000 distinct CDR3 sequences; about 3.5% were seen once. The time point: patch test 2, 6 weeks after DPC sensitization. Treatment in this sample: therapeutic diphenylcyclopropenone sensitization with weekly scalp DPC. Alopecia patients, 18 to 70 years old and DPC-suitable, served as donors. Findings of the study overall: Patch test score showed a positive correlation with PT1 expanded TCR counts.

This clonotype was observed many times. What it binds is unknown. J is TRBJ2-5 and V is TRBV27; D may match TRBD1 or TRBD2 (6 bases each). The source of this sequence is a man aged 40-50 years with alopecia areata. Some clones in this sample may be carry-over from other donors' samples. Here the sequenced sample was whole blood, taken in connection with sensitization to the hapten diphenylcyclopropenone (DPC). CDR3 region: CASSLRAGGAYQETQYF. The CDR3 DNA sequence: TGTGCCAGCAGTTTACGAGCCGGGGGCGCCTACCAAGAGACCCAGTACTTC.